This T cell receptor (beta chain) derives from a study of OX40 agonist ivuxolimab in advanced cancers. Only in-frame clones appear in the TCRdb table, and some are missing; sequencing was by immunoSEQ multiplex PCR. The repertoire holds 100,000 to 130,000 clones, approximately 89% seen once, with approximately 1.2% in the top ten. CDR1 SEHNR and CDR2 FQNEAQ come from the germline V gene (reference sequence). V was clipped by 4 bases and J by 3 bases, with 10 bases between them. The CDR3 runs to 14 residues. The rearrangement joins TRBV7-9 to TRBJ2-1, with D possibly TRBD2 on 6 matching bases. The source is an adult with an advanced solid tumor such as melanoma, head and neck, liver or kidney cancer. The sequencing here drew on CD4+ or CD8+ T cells sorted from blood, taken in a trial of the OX40 agonist ivuxolimab. This CDR3 reads CASSSGEFYNEQFF. In nucleotides, the CDR3 is TGTGCCAGCAGCTCGGGGGAGTTCTACAATGAGCAGTTCTTC.